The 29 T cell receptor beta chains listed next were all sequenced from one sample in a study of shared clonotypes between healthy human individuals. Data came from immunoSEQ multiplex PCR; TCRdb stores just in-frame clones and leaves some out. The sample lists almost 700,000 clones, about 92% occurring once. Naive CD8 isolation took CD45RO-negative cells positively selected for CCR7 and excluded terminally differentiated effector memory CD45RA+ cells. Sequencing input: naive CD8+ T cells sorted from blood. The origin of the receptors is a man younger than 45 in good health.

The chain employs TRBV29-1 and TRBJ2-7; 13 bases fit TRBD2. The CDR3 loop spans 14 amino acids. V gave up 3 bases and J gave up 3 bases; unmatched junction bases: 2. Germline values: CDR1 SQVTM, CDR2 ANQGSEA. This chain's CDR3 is CSVEGLAGSYEQYF. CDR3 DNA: TGCAGCGTTGAGGGACTAGCGGGGAGCTACGAGCAGTACTTC.

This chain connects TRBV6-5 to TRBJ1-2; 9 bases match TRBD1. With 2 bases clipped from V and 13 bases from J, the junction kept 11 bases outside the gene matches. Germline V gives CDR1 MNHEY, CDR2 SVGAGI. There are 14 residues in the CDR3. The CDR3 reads CASSYTGTGSTFTF. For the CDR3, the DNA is TGTGCCAGCAGTTACACCGGGACAGGGTCTACCTTCACCTTC.

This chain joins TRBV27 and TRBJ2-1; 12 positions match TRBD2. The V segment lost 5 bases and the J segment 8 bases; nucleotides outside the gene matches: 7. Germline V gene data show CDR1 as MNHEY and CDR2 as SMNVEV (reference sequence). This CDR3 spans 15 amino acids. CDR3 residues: CASSPGLAGIYEQFF. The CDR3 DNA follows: TGTGCCAGCAGTCCCGGACTAGCGGGAATCTATGAGCAGTTCTTC.

CDR3 in amino acids: CASSPSAESSYEQYF. Here the CDR3 DNA reads TGTGCCAGCTCACCTTCCGCTGAGAGCTCCTACGAGCAGTACTTC. J is TRBJ2-7 and V is TRBV18, with D unresolved. Trimming cost V 3 bases and J 0 bases, with 12 bases left between them. Per germline, CDR1 KGHSH and CDR2 LQKENI. The CDR3 spans 15 residues.

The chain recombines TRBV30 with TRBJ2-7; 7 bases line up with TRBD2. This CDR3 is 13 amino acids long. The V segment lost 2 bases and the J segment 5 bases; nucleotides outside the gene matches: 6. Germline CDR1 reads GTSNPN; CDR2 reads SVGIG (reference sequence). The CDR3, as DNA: TGTGCCTGGAGTAGAGCGGGATTCGACGAGCAGTACTTC. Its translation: CAWSRAGFDEQYF. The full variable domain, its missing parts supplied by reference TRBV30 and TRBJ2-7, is SQTIHQWPATLVQPVGSPLSLECTVEGTSNPNLYWYRQAAGRGLQLLFYSVGIGQISSEVPQNLSASRPQDRQFILSSKKLLLSDSGFYLCAWSRAGFDEQYFGPGTRLTVT.

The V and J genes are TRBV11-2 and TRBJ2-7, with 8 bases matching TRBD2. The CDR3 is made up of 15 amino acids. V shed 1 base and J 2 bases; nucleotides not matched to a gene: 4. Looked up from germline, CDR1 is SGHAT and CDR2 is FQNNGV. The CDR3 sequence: CASSLVSGSAYEQYF. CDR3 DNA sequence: TGTGCCAGCAGCTTAGTAAGCGGGAGTGCCTACGAGCAGTACTTC.

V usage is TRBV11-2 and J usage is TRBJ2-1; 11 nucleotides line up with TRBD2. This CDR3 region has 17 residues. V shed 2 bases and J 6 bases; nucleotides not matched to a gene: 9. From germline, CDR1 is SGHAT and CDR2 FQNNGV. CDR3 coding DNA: TGTGCCAGCAGCTTATACTTTGGGACTAGCGGACTCAATGAGCAGTTCTTC. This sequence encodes CASSLYFGTSGLNEQFF.

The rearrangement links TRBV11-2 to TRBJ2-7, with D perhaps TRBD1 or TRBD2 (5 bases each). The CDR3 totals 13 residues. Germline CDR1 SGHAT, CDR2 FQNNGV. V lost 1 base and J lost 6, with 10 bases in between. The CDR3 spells CASSLAGGIEQYF. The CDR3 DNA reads TGTGCCAGCAGCTTAGCTGGGGGTATCGAGCAGTACTTC.

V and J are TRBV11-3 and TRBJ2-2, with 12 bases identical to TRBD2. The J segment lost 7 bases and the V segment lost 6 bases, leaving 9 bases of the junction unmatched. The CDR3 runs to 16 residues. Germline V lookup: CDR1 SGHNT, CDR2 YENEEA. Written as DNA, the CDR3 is TGTGCCAGCAGTCCTCCGACTAGCGGGAGCATCGGGGAGCTGTTTTTT. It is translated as CASSPPTSGSIGELFF.

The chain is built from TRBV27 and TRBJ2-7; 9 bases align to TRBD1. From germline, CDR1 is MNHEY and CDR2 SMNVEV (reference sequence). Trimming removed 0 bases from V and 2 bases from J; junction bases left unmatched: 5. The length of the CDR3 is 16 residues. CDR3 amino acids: CASSLSGTGFPYEQYF. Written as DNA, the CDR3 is TGTGCCAGCAGTTTATCCGGGACAGGGTTCCCCTACGAGCAGTACTTC.

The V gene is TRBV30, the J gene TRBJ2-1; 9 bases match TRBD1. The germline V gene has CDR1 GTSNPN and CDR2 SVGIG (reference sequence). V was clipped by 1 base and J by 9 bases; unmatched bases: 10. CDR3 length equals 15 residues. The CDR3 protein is CAWSATGTGFREQFF. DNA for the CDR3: TGTGCCTGGAGTGCCACCGGGACAGGGTTCCGTGAGCAGTTCTTC.

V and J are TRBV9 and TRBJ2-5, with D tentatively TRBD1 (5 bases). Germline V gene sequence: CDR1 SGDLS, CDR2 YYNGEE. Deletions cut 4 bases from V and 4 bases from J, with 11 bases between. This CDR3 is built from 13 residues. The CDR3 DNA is TGTGCCAGCAGCCCAGGGCCACCAGAGACCCAGTACTTC. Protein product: CASSPGPPETQYF.

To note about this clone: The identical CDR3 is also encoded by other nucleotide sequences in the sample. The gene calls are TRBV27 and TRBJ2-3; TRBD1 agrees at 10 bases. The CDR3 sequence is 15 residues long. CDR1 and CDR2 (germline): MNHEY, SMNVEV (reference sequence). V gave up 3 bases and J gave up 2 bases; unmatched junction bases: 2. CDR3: CASSLGTGDTDTQYF. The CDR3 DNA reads TGTGCCAGCAGTTTGGGGACAGGGGACACAGATACGCAGTATTTT.

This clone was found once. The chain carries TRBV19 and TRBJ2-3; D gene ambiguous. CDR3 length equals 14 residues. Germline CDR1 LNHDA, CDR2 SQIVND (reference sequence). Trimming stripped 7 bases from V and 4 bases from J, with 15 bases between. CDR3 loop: CASTNSREADTQYF. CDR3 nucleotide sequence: TGTGCCAGTACCAACAGTCGCGAGGCAGATACGCAGTATTTT.

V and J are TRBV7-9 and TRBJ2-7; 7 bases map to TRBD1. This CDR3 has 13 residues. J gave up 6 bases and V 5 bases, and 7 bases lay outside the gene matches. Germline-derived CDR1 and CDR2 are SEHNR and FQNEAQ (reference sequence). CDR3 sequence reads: CASSRQGNGEQYF. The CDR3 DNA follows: TGTGCCAGCAGCAGACAGGGAAACGGCGAGCAGTACTTC. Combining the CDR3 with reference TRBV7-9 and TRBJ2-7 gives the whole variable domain DTGVSQNPRHKITKRGQNVTFRCDPISEHNRLYWYRQTLGQGPEFLTYFQNEAQLEKSRLLSDRFSAERPKGSFSTLEIQRTEQGDSAMYLCASSRQGNGEQYFGPGTRLTVT.

The CDR3 is CASSLFGRSSYNEQFF. Here the CDR3 DNA reads TGTGCCAGCAGTTTATTCGGGAGGAGCTCCTACAATGAGCAGTTCTTC. The gene calls are TRBV27 and TRBJ2-1; 7 bases line up with TRBD2. V shed 1 base, J shed 0 bases, and the junction held 3 bases outside the gene matches. There are 16 residues in the CDR3. Germline-derived CDR1 and CDR2 are MNHEY and SMNVEV (reference sequence).

CDR3 DNA sequence: TGTGCCAGCAGCAAGTTAACCCAAGAGCAGTTCTTC. Translation: CASSKLTQEQFF. The J gene is TRBJ2-1, the V gene TRBV21-1. TRBV21-1 is shown as a pseudogene. The CDR3 covers 12 residues.

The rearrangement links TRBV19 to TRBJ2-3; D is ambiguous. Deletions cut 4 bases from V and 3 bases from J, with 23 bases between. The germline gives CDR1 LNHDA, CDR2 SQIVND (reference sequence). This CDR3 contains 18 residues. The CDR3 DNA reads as TGTGCCAGTAGTAATTCAGTCCTGACACAAGGAAAAACAGATACGCAGTATTTT. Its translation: CASSNSVLTQGKTDTQYF.

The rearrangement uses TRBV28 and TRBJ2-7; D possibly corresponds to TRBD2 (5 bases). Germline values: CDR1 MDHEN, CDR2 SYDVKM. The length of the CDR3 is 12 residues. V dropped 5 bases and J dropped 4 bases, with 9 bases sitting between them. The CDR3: CASSNWEYEQYF. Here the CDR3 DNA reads TGTGCCAGCAGTAACTGGGAGTACGAGCAGTACTTC.

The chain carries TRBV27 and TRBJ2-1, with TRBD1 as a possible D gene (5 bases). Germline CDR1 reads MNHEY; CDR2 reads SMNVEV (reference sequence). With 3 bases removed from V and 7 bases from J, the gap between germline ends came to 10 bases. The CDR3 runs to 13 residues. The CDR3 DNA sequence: TGTGCCAGCAGTTTTGGACACTCAAATGAGCAGTTCTTC. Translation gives CASSFGHSNEQFF.

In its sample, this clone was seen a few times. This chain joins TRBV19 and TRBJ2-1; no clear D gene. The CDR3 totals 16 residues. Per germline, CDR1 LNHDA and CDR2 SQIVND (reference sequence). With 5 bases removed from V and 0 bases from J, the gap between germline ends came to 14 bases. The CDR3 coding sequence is TGTGCCAGTAGTCTCAGACCTGAGAGCTCCTACAATGAGCAGTTCTTC. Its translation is CASSLRPESSYNEQFF. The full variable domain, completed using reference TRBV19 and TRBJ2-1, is DGGITQSPKYLFRKEGQNVTLSCEQNLNHDAMYWYRQDPGQGLRLIYYSQIVNDFQKGDIAEGYSVSREKKESFPLTVTSAQKNPTAFYLCASSLRPESSYNEQFFGPGTRLTVL.

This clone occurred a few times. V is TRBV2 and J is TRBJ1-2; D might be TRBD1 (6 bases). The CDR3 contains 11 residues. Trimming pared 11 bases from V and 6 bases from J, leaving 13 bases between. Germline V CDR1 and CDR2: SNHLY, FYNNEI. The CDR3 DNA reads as TGTGCCGGGATGGGGACACATGGCTACACCTTC. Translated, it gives CAGMGTHGYTF.

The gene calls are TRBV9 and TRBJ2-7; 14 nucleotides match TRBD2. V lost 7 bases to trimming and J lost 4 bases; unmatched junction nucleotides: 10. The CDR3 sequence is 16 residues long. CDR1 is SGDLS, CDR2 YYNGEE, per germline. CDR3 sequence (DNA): TGTGCCAGCCCCCGGGGACTAGCGGGAGTGAGGTACGAGCAGTACTTC. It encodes CASPRGLAGVRYEQYF.

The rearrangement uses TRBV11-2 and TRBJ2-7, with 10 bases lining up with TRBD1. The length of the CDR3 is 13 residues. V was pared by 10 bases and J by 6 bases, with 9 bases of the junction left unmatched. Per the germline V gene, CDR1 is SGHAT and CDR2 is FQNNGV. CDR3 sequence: CATAGTGDLEQYF. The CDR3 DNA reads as TGTGCCACAGCCGGGACAGGGGACCTCGAGCAGTACTTC. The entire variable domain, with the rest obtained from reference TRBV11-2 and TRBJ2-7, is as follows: EAGVAQSPRYKIIEKRQSVAFWCNPISGHATLYWYQQILGQGPKLLIQFQNNGVVDDSQLPKDRFSAERLKGVDSTLKIQPAKLEDSAVYLCATAGTGDLEQYFGPGTRLTVT.

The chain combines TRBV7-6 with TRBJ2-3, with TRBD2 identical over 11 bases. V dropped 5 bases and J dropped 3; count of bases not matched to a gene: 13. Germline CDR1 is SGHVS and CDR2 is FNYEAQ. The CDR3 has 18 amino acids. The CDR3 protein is CASSETLPGLAATDTQYF. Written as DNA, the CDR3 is TGTGCCAGCAGCGAAACCCTACCGGGACTAGCGGCGACAGATACGCAGTATTTT.

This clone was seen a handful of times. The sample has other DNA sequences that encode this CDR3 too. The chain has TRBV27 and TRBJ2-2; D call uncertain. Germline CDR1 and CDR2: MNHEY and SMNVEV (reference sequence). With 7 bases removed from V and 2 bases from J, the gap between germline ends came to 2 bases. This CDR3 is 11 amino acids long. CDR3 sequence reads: CASTNTGELFF. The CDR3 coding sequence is TGTGCCAGCACAAACACCGGGGAGCTGTTTTTT.

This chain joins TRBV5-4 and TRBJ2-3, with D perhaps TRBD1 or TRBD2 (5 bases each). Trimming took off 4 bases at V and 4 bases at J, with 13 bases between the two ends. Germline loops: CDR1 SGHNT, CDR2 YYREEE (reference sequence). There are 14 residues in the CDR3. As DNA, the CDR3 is TGTGCCAGCAGCCCACGGGGCGCCCCAGATACGCAGTATTTT. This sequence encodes CASSPRGAPDTQYF.

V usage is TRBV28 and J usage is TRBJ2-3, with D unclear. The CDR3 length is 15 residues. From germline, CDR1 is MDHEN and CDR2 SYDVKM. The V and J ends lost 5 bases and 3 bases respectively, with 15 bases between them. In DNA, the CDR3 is TGTGCCAGCAGTGCCCTTAGGGATCGGACAGATACGCAGTATTTT. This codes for CASSALRDRTDTQYF.

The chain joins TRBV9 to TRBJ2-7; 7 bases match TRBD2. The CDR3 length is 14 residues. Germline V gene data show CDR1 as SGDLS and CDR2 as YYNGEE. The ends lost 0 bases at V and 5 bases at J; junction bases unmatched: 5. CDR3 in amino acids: CASSVGGRVDEQYF. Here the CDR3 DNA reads TGTGCCAGCAGCGTAGGCGGGAGAGTGGACGAGCAGTACTTC.